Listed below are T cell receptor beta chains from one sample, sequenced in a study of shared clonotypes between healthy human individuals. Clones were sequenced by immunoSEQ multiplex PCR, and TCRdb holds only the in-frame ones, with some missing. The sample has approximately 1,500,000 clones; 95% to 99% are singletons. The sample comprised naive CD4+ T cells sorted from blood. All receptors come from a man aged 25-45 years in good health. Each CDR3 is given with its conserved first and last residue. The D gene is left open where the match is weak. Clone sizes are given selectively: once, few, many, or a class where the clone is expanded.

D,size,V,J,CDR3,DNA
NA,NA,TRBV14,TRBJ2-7,CASSQLAVYEQYF,TGTGCCAGCAGCCAATTAGCAGTTTACGAGCAGTACTTC
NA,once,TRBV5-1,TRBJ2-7,CASSSGFNHEQYF,TGCGCCAGCAGCTCAGGGTTTAACCACGAGCAGTACTTC
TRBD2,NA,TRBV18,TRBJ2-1,CASSPPTSGLIEQFF,TGTGCCAGCTCACCACCGACTAGCGGGCTAATCGAGCAGTTCTTC
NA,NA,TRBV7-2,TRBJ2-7,CASSLEAYREQYF,TGTGCCAGCAGCTTAGAGGCCTACCGAGAGCAGTACTTC
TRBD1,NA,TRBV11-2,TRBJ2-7,CASSSVRGQRRYEQYF,TGTGCCAGCAGCTCCGTCAGGGGGCAGAGGCGGTACGAGCAGTACTTC
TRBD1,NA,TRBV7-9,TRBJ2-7,CASRQGGTDEQYF,TGTGCCAGCCGACAGGGGGGTACGGACGAGCAGTACTTC
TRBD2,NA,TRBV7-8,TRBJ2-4,CASSYGGLAGSNIQYF,TGTGCCAGCAGCTACGGTGGACTAGCGGGGTCTAACATTCAGTACTTC
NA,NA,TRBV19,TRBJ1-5,CASSIGELGSNQPQHF,TGTGCCAGTAGTATCGGTGAATTAGGGAGCAATCAGCCCCAGCATTTT
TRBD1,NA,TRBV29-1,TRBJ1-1,CSVDDRGTEAFF,TGCAGCGTCGATGACAGGGGCACTGAAGCTTTCTTT
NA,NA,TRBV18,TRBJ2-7,CASSLLDGVYEQYF,TGTGCCAGCTCACTGCTCGACGGCGTCTACGAGCAGTACTTC
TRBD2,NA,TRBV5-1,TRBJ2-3,CASSWGLAGEVDTQYF,TGCGCCAGCAGCTGGGGACTAGCGGGAGAGGTGGATACGCAGTATTTT
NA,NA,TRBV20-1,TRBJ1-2,CSATGTGYTF,TGCAGTGCTACAGGTACTGGCTACACCTTC
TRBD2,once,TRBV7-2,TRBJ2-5,CASSGKLAGSETQYF,TGTGCCAGCAGCGGTAAGCTAGCGGGATCAGAGACCCAGTACTTC
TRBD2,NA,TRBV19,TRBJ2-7,CASSLTGTSVGQYF,TGTGCCAGTAGTTTAACCGGAACTAGCGTTGGGCAGTACTTC
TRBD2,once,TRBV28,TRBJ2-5,CASTTQSSGTETQYF,TGTGCCAGCACCACCCAGTCTAGCGGGACAGAGACCCAGTACTTC
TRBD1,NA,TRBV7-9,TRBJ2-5,CASRPDRGQETQYF,TGTGCCAGCAGACCGGACAGGGGCCAAGAGACCCAGTACTTC
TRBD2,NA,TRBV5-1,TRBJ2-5,CASSYPGLAGGWREETQYF,TGCGCCAGCAGCTACCCGGGACTAGCGGGGGGTTGGAGGGAAGAGACCCAGTACTTC
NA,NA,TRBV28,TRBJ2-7,CASSLSGTGISYEQYF,TGTGCCAGCAGTTTATCGGGAACGGGAATCTCCTACGAGCAGTACTTC
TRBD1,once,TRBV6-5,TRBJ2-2,CASSSGTGSTGELFF,TGTGCCAGCAGTTCCGGGACAGGGAGCACCGGGGAGCTGTTTTTT
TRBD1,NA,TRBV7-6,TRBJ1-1,CASSFGTGSEAFF,TGTGCCAGCAGCTTCGGGACAGGCAGTGAAGCTTTCTTT
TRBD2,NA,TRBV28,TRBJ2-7,CASQVGQGGPGYF,TGTGCCAGCCAGGTCGGGCAGGGAGGGCCCGGGTACTTC
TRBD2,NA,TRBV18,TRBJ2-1,CASSRGSYNEQFF,TGTGCCAGCTCACGCGGGAGTTACAATGAGCAGTTCTTC
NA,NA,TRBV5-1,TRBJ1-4,CASRPREGVREKLFF,TGCGCCAGCAGACCCCGGGAGGGGGTACGTGAAAAACTGTTTTTT
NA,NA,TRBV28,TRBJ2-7,CASSLYRLGYEQYF,TGTGCCAGCAGTTTATACAGGTTGGGTTACGAGCAGTACTTC
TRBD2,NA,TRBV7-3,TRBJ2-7,CASSLLAGYEQYF,TGTGCCAGCAGCTTACTAGCGGGCTACGAGCAGTACTTC
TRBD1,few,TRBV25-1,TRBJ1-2,CASSDTGQADYGYTF,TGTGCCAGCAGTGACACCGGACAGGCGGACTATGGCTACACCTTC
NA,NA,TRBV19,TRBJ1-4,CASSMGVGATNEKLFF,TGTGCCAGTAGTATGGGAGTGGGGGCAACTAATGAAAAACTGTTTTTT
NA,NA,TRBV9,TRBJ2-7,CASSVAPGYEQYF,TGTGCCAGCAGCGTAGCCCCGGGCTACGAGCAGTACTTC
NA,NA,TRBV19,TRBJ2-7,CASSRGSSYEQYF,TGTGCCAGTTCGAGGGGTAGCAGCTACGAGCAGTACTTC
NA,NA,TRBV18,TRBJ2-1,CASSPQVYNEQFF,TGTGCCAGCTCACCACAAGTCTACAATGAGCAGTTCTTC
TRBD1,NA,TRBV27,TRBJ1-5,CASSINRGKNQPQHF,TGTGCCAGCAGTATAAACAGGGGTAAAAATCAGCCCCAGCATTTT
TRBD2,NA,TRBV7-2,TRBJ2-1,CASKTQREPTAEQFF,TGTGCCAGCAAGACACAGCGGGAGCCTACAGCTGAGCAGTTCTTC
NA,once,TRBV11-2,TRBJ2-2,CASSSTSDTGELFF,TGTGCCAGCAGCTCAACGTCGGACACCGGGGAGCTGTTTTTT
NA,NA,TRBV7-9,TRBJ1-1,CASSLDRSGAFF,TGTGCCAGCAGCTTAGATCGTAGTGGAGCTTTCTTT
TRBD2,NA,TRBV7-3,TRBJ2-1,CASRDSGLAGDEQFF,TGTGCCAGCCGAGACTCGGGACTAGCGGGAGATGAGCAGTTCTTC
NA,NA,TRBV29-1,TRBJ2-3,CSVPGSRTDTQYF,TGCAGCGTTCCGGGATCCCGCACAGATACGCAGTATTTT
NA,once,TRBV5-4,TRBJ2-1,CASSSGLSRSSYNEQFF,TGTGCCAGCAGCTCGGGACTGTCCAGGAGCTCCTACAATGAGCAGTTCTTC
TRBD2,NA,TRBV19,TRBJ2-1,CASSSGSRGYNEQFF,TGTGCCAGTTCTAGCGGGAGTAGGGGCTACAATGAGCAGTTCTTC
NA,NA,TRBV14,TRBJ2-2,CASSLRDWNTGELFF,TGTGCCAGCAGCCTCAGGGATTGGAACACCGGGGAGCTGTTTTTT
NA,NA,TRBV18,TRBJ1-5,CASSPNDIQPQHF,TGTGCCAGCTCTCCCAACGATATTCAGCCCCAGCATTTT
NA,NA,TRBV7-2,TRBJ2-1,CASTLGPPSYNEQFF,TGTGCCAGCACCCTCGGGCCCCCCTCCTACAATGAGCAGTTCTTC
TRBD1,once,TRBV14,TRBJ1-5,CASSQGDRERGRSNQPQHF,TGTGCCAGCAGCCAAGGGGACAGGGAGAGAGGACGGAGCAATCAGCCCCAGCATTTT
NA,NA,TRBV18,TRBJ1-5,CASSLGGDSNQPQHF,TGTGCCAGCTCACTTGGGGGCGACAGCAATCAGCCCCAGCATTTT
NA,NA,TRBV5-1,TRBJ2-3,CASSLSSSDTQYF,TGCGCCAGCAGCTTGAGCAGTTCAGATACGCAGTATTTT
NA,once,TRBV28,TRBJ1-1,CASASGNTEAFF,TGTGCCAGCGCTTCGGGGAACACTGAAGCTTTCTTT
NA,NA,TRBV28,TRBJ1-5,CASSSGQLDRPQHF,TGTGCCAGCAGTTCCGGACAGTTGGATCGGCCCCAGCATTTT
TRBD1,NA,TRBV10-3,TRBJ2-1,CAITPRGTGYGGSNEQFF,TGTGCCATCACCCCTCGAGGGACAGGGTACGGAGGGAGCAATGAGCAGTTCTTC
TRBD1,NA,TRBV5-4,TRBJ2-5,CASSTRDREKETQYF,TGTGCCAGCAGCACGCGGGACAGGGAGAAGGAGACCCAGTACTTC